This record covers a single TCR beta chain. The PCR contained 60 Vbeta and 13 Jbeta primers. The table came from immunoSEQ multiplex PCR; TCRdb's copy has only in-frame clones and leaves some out. The data hold roughly 97,000 clones, with nearly 80% observed a single time. This specimen comes from a study of cytomegalovirus exposure and HLA in healthy donors. The sequence was collected from a man in his fifties or sixties in good health and CMV-seropositive. The sequenced sample consisted of PBMCs.

The CDR3, as DNA: TGTGCCACCAGCAGAGTTCAGGGGATCACCGGGGAGCTGTTTTTT. It specifies CATSRVQGITGELFF. The V and J genes are TRBV15 and TRBJ2-2; TRBD1 might be the D (6 bases). Germline-derived CDR1 and CDR2 are LNHNV and YYDKDF (reference sequence). The V end lost 1 base, the J end lost 4 bases, and 10 bases lay between the germline ends. The CDR3 is 15 amino acids.